The rows below give T cell receptor beta chains drawn from one sample of a study of blood T cells in healthy people across ages. From the 5' RACE reads, TCRdb called clonotypes with MiXCR, one entry per CDR3 protein. The table lists approximately 780,000 distinct CDR3 sequences, more than 25% of them singletons, with under 3% in the top ten. The sample was also linked to a second study, of T cells of mothers and their children.

Sample: blood. The receptors were gathered from a boy aged 5-17 years in good health. Both conserved end residues are part of each CDR3. Fields, in order: J gene, V gene, D gene, clone size, CDR3 DNA, CDR3 protein. D genes are given only for firm matches. Clone size is not always given. Where it is, it says once, few, many or a class for expanded clones.

j_gene: TRBJ1-4; v_gene: TRBV7-3; d_gene: -; abundance: -; CDR3nt: TGTGCCAGCAGCACCGGTACGAACCCCTATGAAAAACTGTTTTTT; CDR3aa: CASSTGTNPYEKLFF
j_gene: TRBJ1-2; v_gene: TRBV20-1; d_gene: -; abundance: -; CDR3nt: TGCAGTGCTAGCGACAGGTTCTATGGCTACACCTTC; CDR3aa: CSASDRFYGYTF
j_gene: TRBJ1-2; v_gene: TRBV6-1; d_gene: -; abundance: -; CDR3nt: TGTGCCAGCAGTGAAGGGTTCTGGGGCTATGGCTACACCTTC; CDR3aa: CASSEGFWGYGYTF
j_gene: TRBJ2-5; v_gene: TRBV10-1; d_gene: TRBD2; abundance: -; CDR3nt: TGCGCCAGCGGTCCGGGACTAGCGCCCCAAGAGACCCAGTACTTC; CDR3aa: CASGPGLAPQETQYF
j_gene: TRBJ1-1; v_gene: TRBV4-1; d_gene: -; abundance: few; CDR3nt: TGCGCCAGCAGCCAAGGGAGCTTTGGTAACGCTGAAGCTTTCTTT; CDR3aa: CASSQGSFGNAEAFF
j_gene: TRBJ2-7; v_gene: TRBV20-1; d_gene: TRBD2; abundance: -; CDR3nt: TGCAGTGCTAGTGCCGGGACTAGCGCTCACGAGCAGTACTTC; CDR3aa: CSASAGTSAHEQYF
j_gene: TRBJ1-1; v_gene: TRBV29-1; d_gene: -; abundance: few; CDR3nt: TGCAGCGGGGGTCGGTTGAACACTGAAGCTTTCTTT; CDR3aa: CSGGRLNTEAFF
j_gene: TRBJ2-5; v_gene: TRBV20-1; d_gene: TRBD1; abundance: -; CDR3nt: TGCAGTGCTAGATTACAGGGGTACCAAGAGACCCAGTACTTC; CDR3aa: CSARLQGYQETQYF
j_gene: TRBJ1-5; v_gene: TRBV10-3; d_gene: -; abundance: once; CDR3nt: TGTGCCATCAGTGAAGGACCATTTGGGGCCGGACGAGAAAATCAGCCCCAGCATTTT; CDR3aa: CAISEGPFGAGRENQPQHF
j_gene: TRBJ2-7; v_gene: TRBV28; d_gene: -; abundance: few; CDR3nt: TGTGCCAGCCGTGAGGGAAGGAACGAGCAGTACTTC; CDR3aa: CASREGRNEQYF
j_gene: TRBJ1-4; v_gene: TRBV5-1; d_gene: -; abundance: few; CDR3nt: TGCGCCAGCAGCTTCCAAAGGGGATCTAATGAAAAACTGTTTTTT; CDR3aa: CASSFQRGSNEKLFF
j_gene: TRBJ1-2; v_gene: TRBV24-1; d_gene: -; abundance: few; CDR3nt: TGTGCCACCAGTGGTCCGGATTATGTACCCGGGGGCTACACCTTC; CDR3aa: CATSGPDYVPGGYTF
j_gene: TRBJ2-5; v_gene: TRBV4-1; d_gene: -; abundance: few; CDR3nt: TGCGCCAGCAGCCACCCCAGGGGGGCGGGAGAGACCCAGTACTTC; CDR3aa: CASSHPRGAGETQYF
j_gene: TRBJ2-1; v_gene: TRBV3-1; d_gene: TRBD2; abundance: -; CDR3nt: TGTGCCAGCAGCCATATGGCGGGAGGGGCCAATGAGCAGTTCTTC; CDR3aa: CASSHMAGGANEQFF
j_gene: TRBJ2-7; v_gene: TRBV6-2/TRBV6-3; d_gene: -; abundance: -; CDR3nt: TGTGCCAGCAGTTACCTCGCCTACGAGCAGTACTTC; CDR3aa: CASSYLAYEQYF
j_gene: TRBJ1-2; v_gene: TRBV3-1; d_gene: -; abundance: -; CDR3nt: TGTGCCAGCAGCCAAGAACACTATGGCTACACCTTC; CDR3aa: CASSQEHYGYTF
j_gene: TRBJ2-5; v_gene: TRBV6-1; d_gene: -; abundance: few; CDR3nt: TGTGCCAGCAGTGGGACACCACAAGAGACCCAGTACTTC; CDR3aa: CASSGTPQETQYF
j_gene: TRBJ2-1; v_gene: TRBV20-1; d_gene: -; abundance: few; CDR3nt: TGCAGTGCTAGCATCCCTGGGGGTACCAATGAGCAGTTCTTC; CDR3aa: CSASIPGGTNEQFF
j_gene: TRBJ2-5; v_gene: TRBV30; d_gene: -; abundance: many; CDR3nt: TGTGCCTGGAGTGGCGAACAACCTGGGTTCTTC; CDR3aa: CAWSGEQPGFF
j_gene: TRBJ1-1; v_gene: TRBV20-1; d_gene: TRBD1; abundance: few; CDR3nt: TGCAGTGCTACGGACAGGTCGAACACTGAAGCTTTCTTT; CDR3aa: CSATDRSNTEAFF
j_gene: TRBJ2-7; v_gene: TRBV25-1; d_gene: -; abundance: -; CDR3nt: TGTGCCAGCAGTGAGCCTGGGCACCCCTACGAGCAGTACTTC; CDR3aa: CASSEPGHPYEQYF
j_gene: TRBJ1-1; v_gene: TRBV28; d_gene: TRBD1; abundance: -; CDR3nt: TGTGCCAGCAATCATGATAAGGGGGCTATTGACACTGAAGCTTTCTTT; CDR3aa: CASNHDKGAIDTEAFF
j_gene: TRBJ2-1; v_gene: TRBV11-1; d_gene: TRBD2; abundance: few; CDR3nt: TGTGCCAGCAGCCTAGGACTAGCGGGGTTCAATGAGCAGTTCTTC; CDR3aa: CASSLGLAGFNEQFF
j_gene: TRBJ1-2; v_gene: TRBV20-1; d_gene: -; abundance: -; CDR3nt: TGCAGTGCTAGCTGGGATGAGGATGGCTACACCTTC; CDR3aa: CSASWDEDGYTF
j_gene: TRBJ1-5; v_gene: TRBV7-8; d_gene: -; abundance: many; CDR3nt: TGTGCCAGCAGCTTAGCATCGCTCAATCAGCCCCAGCATTTT; CDR3aa: CASSLASLNQPQHF
j_gene: TRBJ1-1; v_gene: TRBV20-1; d_gene: -; abundance: -; CDR3nt: TGCAGTGCTAGAGACCCCGGATTAAACACTGAAGCTTTCTTT; CDR3aa: CSARDPGLNTEAFF
j_gene: TRBJ2-5; v_gene: TRBV10-3; d_gene: TRBD2; abundance: -; CDR3nt: TGTGCCATCAGTGAGGGCCGAGGCGGGGGAGAGACCCAGTACTTC; CDR3aa: CAISEGRGGGETQYF
j_gene: TRBJ1-5; v_gene: TRBV12-3/TRBV12-4; d_gene: TRBD1; abundance: few; CDR3nt: TGTGCCAGCAGTCCAACGGGACAGCAGCCCCAGCATTTT; CDR3aa: CASSPTGQQPQHF
j_gene: TRBJ2-7; v_gene: TRBV7-9; d_gene: -; abundance: few; CDR3nt: TGTGCCAGCAGTTGGACAGACTACGAGCAGTACTTC; CDR3aa: CASSWTDYEQYF
j_gene: TRBJ2-1; v_gene: TRBV12-3/TRBV12-4; d_gene: -; abundance: few; CDR3nt: TGTGCCAGCAGTTCCACTAACAATGAGCAGTTCTTC; CDR3aa: CASSSTNNEQFF
j_gene: TRBJ2-2; v_gene: TRBV7-9; d_gene: TRBD1; abundance: -; CDR3nt: TGTGCCAGCAGCCATCCGACAGGGGTGAGCCGGGCGAACACCGGGGAGCTGTTTTTT; CDR3aa: CASSHPTGVSRANTGELFF
j_gene: TRBJ2-1; v_gene: TRBV5-6; d_gene: -; abundance: few; CDR3nt: TGTGCCAGCAGCTTCTACAGCTCCTACAATGAGCAGTTCTTC; CDR3aa: CASSFYSSYNEQFF
j_gene: TRBJ1-1; v_gene: TRBV30; d_gene: -; abundance: -; CDR3nt: TGTGCCTGGAGTAAGGGCCTTGGGGGGACTGAAGCTTTCTTT; CDR3aa: CAWSKGLGGTEAFF
j_gene: TRBJ1-2; v_gene: TRBV5-1; d_gene: -; abundance: -; CDR3nt: TGCGCCAGCAGCCCAGAAGGCCGGGACCGATATGGCTACACCTTC; CDR3aa: CASSPEGRDRYGYTF
j_gene: TRBJ2-5; v_gene: TRBV4-2; d_gene: TRBD2; abundance: -; CDR3nt: TGTGCCAGCAGCCGGCCGGGACTAGTGTTTTCCGAGACCCAGTACTTC; CDR3aa: CASSRPGLVFSETQYF
j_gene: TRBJ1-2; v_gene: TRBV20-1; d_gene: -; abundance: -; CDR3nt: TGCAGTGCTATGGGGGCAAGCGGCTACACCTTC; CDR3aa: CSAMGASGYTF
j_gene: TRBJ1-1; v_gene: TRBV10-2; d_gene: -; abundance: -; CDR3nt: TGCGCCAGCAGTTCCGGAGGGTCCCCCGGGGCTTTCTTT; CDR3aa: CASSSGGSPGAFF
j_gene: TRBJ2-7; v_gene: TRBV29-1; d_gene: TRBD1; abundance: -; CDR3nt: TGCAGCGCCTCGGACAGGTTAGAGGGAGAGCAGTACTTC; CDR3aa: CSASDRLEGEQYF
j_gene: TRBJ1-3; v_gene: TRBV6-1; d_gene: -; abundance: few; CDR3nt: TGTGCCAGCAGTGAACCGGAGGAGTACGACTCTGGAAACACCATATATTTT; CDR3aa: CASSEPEEYDSGNTIYF
j_gene: TRBJ2-5; v_gene: TRBV2; d_gene: -; abundance: -; CDR3nt: TGTGCCAGCAGTGAAGAGTACCAAGAGACCCAGTACTTC; CDR3aa: CASSEEYQETQYF
j_gene: TRBJ1-4; v_gene: TRBV3-1; d_gene: -; abundance: -; CDR3nt: TGTGCCAGCAGCCTAGCCAGCGAGGAAGAAGAAAAACTGTTTTTT; CDR3aa: CASSLASEEEEKLFF
j_gene: TRBJ2-1; v_gene: TRBV10-1; d_gene: TRBD1; abundance: -; CDR3nt: TGCGCCAGCAGTGAGTCGTGGAAAACAGGGGGCTACAATGAGCAGTTCTTC; CDR3aa: CASSESWKTGGYNEQFF
j_gene: TRBJ2-5; v_gene: TRBV7-2; d_gene: TRBD2; abundance: -; CDR3nt: TGTGCCAGCAAAGAACTAGCGGGAGAGGGGGAGACCCAGTACTTC; CDR3aa: CASKELAGEGETQYF
j_gene: TRBJ2-3; v_gene: TRBV12-3/TRBV12-4; d_gene: -; abundance: -; CDR3nt: TGTGCCAGCAGCAGCCCAGGGGTAGATACGCAGTATTTT; CDR3aa: CASSSPGVDTQYF
j_gene: TRBJ2-3; v_gene: TRBV27; d_gene: -; abundance: few; CDR3nt: TGTGCCAGCAAGGCCAGCGGCACAGATACGCAGTATTTT; CDR3aa: CASKASGTDTQYF
j_gene: TRBJ1-2; v_gene: TRBV7-2; d_gene: TRBD1; abundance: few; CDR3nt: TGTGCCAGCACTCGCAGGGGGAACTATGGCTACACCTTC; CDR3aa: CASTRRGNYGYTF
j_gene: TRBJ2-3; v_gene: TRBV10-3; d_gene: TRBD1; abundance: few; CDR3nt: TGTGCCATCGATGGGCCTCCCGGGACAGGGGCGGATACGCAGTATTTT; CDR3aa: CAIDGPPGTGADTQYF
j_gene: TRBJ2-5; v_gene: TRBV9; d_gene: TRBD1; abundance: few; CDR3nt: TGTGCCAGCAGCACTCCTAAGGGACAGGGGGCAACGGAGACCCAGTACTTC; CDR3aa: CASSTPKGQGATETQYF
j_gene: TRBJ2-1; v_gene: TRBV7-2; d_gene: -; abundance: few; CDR3nt: TGTGCCAGCCTTAAGGGGCAGAACTACAATGAGCAGTTCTTC; CDR3aa: CASLKGQNYNEQFF
j_gene: TRBJ1-3; v_gene: TRBV7-9; d_gene: TRBD1; abundance: -; CDR3nt: TGTGCCAGCACCGCGAGACAGGGGCCTGGAAACACCATATATTTT; CDR3aa: CASTARQGPGNTIYF
j_gene: TRBJ2-7; v_gene: TRBV30; d_gene: -; abundance: few; CDR3nt: TGTGCCTGGAGTATCGGGACGGACACAATGCAGTACTTC; CDR3aa: CAWSIGTDTMQYF
j_gene: TRBJ2-7; v_gene: TRBV29-1; d_gene: -; abundance: -; CDR3nt: TGCAGCGTTTCAGCCTTAGGCGGGACCTACGAGCAGTACTTC; CDR3aa: CSVSALGGTYEQYF
j_gene: TRBJ2-1; v_gene: TRBV2; d_gene: -; abundance: -; CDR3nt: TGTGCCACCGGGCTAGAAGGGGTCGATGAGCAGTTCTTC; CDR3aa: CATGLEGVDEQFF
j_gene: TRBJ2-1; v_gene: TRBV6-2/TRBV6-3; d_gene: -; abundance: -; CDR3nt: TGTGCCAGCAGTTCACCGGAGAACAATGAGCAGTTCTTC; CDR3aa: CASSSPENNEQFF
j_gene: TRBJ2-5; v_gene: TRBV29-1; d_gene: -; abundance: few; CDR3nt: TGCAGCGTTGATAAGGGATCGGAGACCCAGTACTTC; CDR3aa: CSVDKGSETQYF
j_gene: TRBJ1-2; v_gene: TRBV5-1; d_gene: TRBD1; abundance: -; CDR3nt: TGCGCCAGCAGCCTAGGGACAGGGGGCCCCGATAACTATGGCTACACCTTC; CDR3aa: CASSLGTGGPDNYGYTF
j_gene: TRBJ2-6; v_gene: TRBV4-1; d_gene: -; abundance: -; CDR3nt: TGCGCCAGCAGCCAGGAGGGACAGGGGGCCAACGTCCTGACTTTC; CDR3aa: CASSQEGQGANVLTF